A selection of T cell receptor beta chains follows, all from one sample in a study of blood T cell repertoires in COVID-19. Data came from immunoSEQ multiplex PCR; TCRdb stores just in-frame clones and leaves some out. The table includes some 140,000 clones, 65% to 85% detected once. What was sequenced was peripheral blood. These receptors were collected from a woman aged 80 or older with acute or convalescent COVID-19. CDR3s include the opening cysteine and the closing phenylalanine or tryptophan. The order of the fields is D gene, V gene, J gene, clone size, CDR3 protein, CDR3 DNA. The D gene is left open where the match is weak. A clone size is listed for some rows: how often the clone was seen (once, few, many), or a class if it is expanded.

.	TRBV7-8	TRBJ2-5	.	CASSLAGGQRETQYF	TGTGCCAGCAGCTTAGCGGGGGGACAGCGGGAGACCCAGTACTTC
.	TRBV5-6	TRBJ2-7	.	CASSLDQGNEQYF	TGTGCCAGCAGCTTGGATCAGGGAAACGAGCAGTACTTC
TRBD2	TRBV18	TRBJ2-1	.	CASSETSGIGQFF	TGTGCCAGCTCAGAGACTAGCGGGATCGGGCAGTTCTTC
TRBD1	TRBV7-6	TRBJ2-5	.	CASSLLRTGLETQYF	TGTGCCAGCAGCTTACTTAGGACAGGGCTAGAGACCCAGTACTTC
TRBD2	TRBV29-1	TRBJ2-7	.	CSVEMVAGPYEQYF	TGCAGCGTTGAAATGGTAGCGGGGCCCTACGAGCAGTACTTC
.	TRBV7-9	TRBJ2-5	.	CASSQKRRVGETQYF	TGTGCCAGCAGCCAAAAAAGGCGGGTCGGAGAGACCCAGTACTTC
.	TRBV19	TRBJ2-3	.	CASSIAIVGGMGNPGGTDTQYF	TGTGCCAGTAGTATCGCAATTGTGGGCGGGATGGGGAACCCCGGCGGCACAGATACGCAGTATTTT
.	TRBV10-1	TRBJ2-2	.	CASSEAGNTGELFF	TGCGCCAGCAGTGAAGCGGGCAACACCGGGGAGCTGTTTTTT
.	TRBV19	TRBJ2-2	few	CASSTDRRNTGELFF	TGTGCCAGTAGTACCGACAGGAGGAACACCGGGGAGCTGTTTTTT
TRBD1	TRBV3-1/TRBV3-2	TRBJ1-2	.	CASSYRGYGYTF	TGTGCCAGCAGTTACAGGGGATATGGCTACACCTTC
.	TRBV19	TRBJ1-5	.	CASTPIGLGGLRQPQHF	TGTGCCAGTACCCCTATAGGGTTAGGAGGGCTCAGGCAGCCCCAGCATTTT